This T cell receptor (beta chain) is from a study of blood T cells in healthy people across ages. Study-wide results and caveats: The recorded TCR beta diversity per million T cells decreased in a roughly linear manner with age.

On this clonotype itself: The target antigen is unknown.

Donation came from healthy Caucasian individuals in Russia who were aged 6 to 90. With a J-beta primer mix and a sample-barcoded 5' primer, a second PCR ran roughly 7 to 11 cycles. Each cDNA was tagged by a template-switch adaptor containing 12 random nucleotides. MiXCR, run by TCRdb on the 5' RACE reads, gives a single entry per CDR3 protein. The repertoire holds 1 million or so distinct CDR3 sequences, approximately 25% seen once, with 0.65% to 0.95% in the top ten. Looked up from germline, CDR1 is SGHTA and CDR2 is FQGNSA. The CDR3 extends over 13 amino acids. V was shortened by 3 bases and J by 4 bases, with 10 bases between the two germline ends. The data were also submitted as part of a second study, on T cells of mothers and their children.

Specimen: blood. The rearrangement uses TRBV7-2 and TRBJ2-7; no clear D gene. The source is a girl aged 2 to 9 in good health. The CDR3 DNA is TGTGCCAGCAGCTTGCAGTTAGAATACGAGCAGTACTTC. Its protein is CASSLQLEYEQYF.